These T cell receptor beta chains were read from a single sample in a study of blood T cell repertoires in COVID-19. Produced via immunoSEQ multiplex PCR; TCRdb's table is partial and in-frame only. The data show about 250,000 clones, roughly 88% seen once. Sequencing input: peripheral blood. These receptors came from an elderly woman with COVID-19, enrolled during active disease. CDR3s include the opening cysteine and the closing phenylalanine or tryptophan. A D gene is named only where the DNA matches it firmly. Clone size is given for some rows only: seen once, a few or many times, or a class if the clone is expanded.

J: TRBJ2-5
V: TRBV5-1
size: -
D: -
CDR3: CASSLGDFQETQYF
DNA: TGCGCCAGCAGCTTGGGGGACTTCCAAGAGACCCAGTACTTC

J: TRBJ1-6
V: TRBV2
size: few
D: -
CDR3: CASIRGANSPLHF
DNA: TGTGCCAGCATCAGGGGTGCGAATTCACCCCTCCACTTT

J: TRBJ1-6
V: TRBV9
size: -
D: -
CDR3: CASSPGLLNSPLHF
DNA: TGTGCCAGCAGCCCGGGACTCCTGAATTCACCCCTCCACTTT

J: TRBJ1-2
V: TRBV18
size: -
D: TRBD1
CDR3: CASSRNRGQNYGYTF
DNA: TGTGCCAGCTCACGCAACAGGGGTCAAAACTATGGCTACACCTTC

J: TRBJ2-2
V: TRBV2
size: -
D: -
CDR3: CASKGVTAGHGELFF
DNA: TGTGCCAGCAAGGGGGTTACGGCAGGCCACGGGGAGCTGTTTTTT

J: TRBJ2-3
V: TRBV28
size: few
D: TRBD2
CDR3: CASSFSTFGLAGAITDTQYF
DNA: TGTGCCAGCAGTTTCTCTACCTTCGGACTAGCGGGGGCGATCACAGATACGCAGTATTTT

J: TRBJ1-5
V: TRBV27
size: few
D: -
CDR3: CASSLSVSHSNQPQHF
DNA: TGTGCCAGCAGTTTATCCGTGAGTCATAGCAATCAGCCCCAGCATTTT

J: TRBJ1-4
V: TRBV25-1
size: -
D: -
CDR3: CASGLPGNNEKLFF
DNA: TGTGCCAGCGGTTTACCAGGGAATAATGAAAAACTGTTTTTT

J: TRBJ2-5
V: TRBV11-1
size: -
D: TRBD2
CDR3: CASSLAGLAGQETQYF
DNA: TGTGCCAGCAGCTTAGCAGGTTTAGCGGGGCAGGAGACCCAGTACTTC

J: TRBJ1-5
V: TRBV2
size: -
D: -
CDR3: CASSPQVKRSNQPQHF
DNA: TGTGCCAGCAGTCCACAGGTCAAGAGAAGCAATCAGCCCCAGCATTTT